This T cell receptor (beta chain) comes out of a study of shared clonotypes between healthy human individuals. Per the authors' pipeline: Owing to the provision of junction-only sequences devoid of quality scores by immunoSEQ, filtering differed. Using immunoSEQ multiplex PCR, the repertoire was profiled, and TCRdb retains in-frame clones only, with some absent. V, J and clone size are those of that table, while D and trimming were read from the DNA. The table includes 2 million to 2.5 million clones, approximately 96% detected once. Germline V gene data show CDR1 as MGHDK and CDR2 as SYGVNS. This CDR3 contains 16 residues. V lost 2 bases and J 0 bases, leaving 12 bases between the germline ends.

Material: naive CD4+ T cells sorted from blood. Subset reported: CD45RA+ positively selected. The chain joins TRBV25-1 to TRBJ2-3; D is unresolved. The clonotype was recovered from a young man in good health. The CDR3 loop reads CASSELKGLSTDTQYF. CDR3 sequence (DNA): TGTGCCAGCAGTGAACTAAAAGGGCTAAGCACAGATACGCAGTATTTT.